This TCR beta chain is drawn from a study of cytomegalovirus exposure and HLA in healthy donors. The CDR3 covers 15 residues. Germline assignment: CDR1 SGDLS and CDR2 YYNGEE. The V segment lost 3 bases and the J segment 7 bases; nucleotides outside the gene matches: 8. It was with 60 Vbeta and 13 Jbeta primers that the PCR ran. Repertoires were generated with immunoSEQ multiplex PCR, while TCRdb's copy carries only in-frame clones and drops some. The sample lists about 220,000 clones, approximately 88% seen once, with roughly 0.71% in the top ten. Broader study findings: A later analysis showed HLA-associated TCR beta chains outstripping equally common others in clonal expansion. In an earlier analysis, productive rearrangement rates for most beta V segments clustered near 87% or 30%. CMV serostatus was the sole immune exposure information available. The HLA-A and HLA-B alleles of most subjects were reportedly predicted accurately from TCR beta sequences.

On this clone itself: Its antigen is still unknown. Within the sample, other DNA sequences also encode this same CDR3.

The chain recombines TRBV9 with TRBJ2-2; 8 nucleotides agree with TRBD2. The source material was PBMCs. This clonotype was sampled from a boy aged 2-9 years in good health and CMV-seronegative. For the CDR3, the DNA is TGTGCCAGCAGCGCCTCGGGGGGGATGAGCGGGGAGCTGTTTTTT. Residues: CASSASGGMSGELFF. The complete variable domain, with remaining parts taken from reference TRBV9 and TRBJ2-2, reads DSGVTQTPKHLITATGQRVTLRCSPRSGDLSVYWYQQSLDQGLQFLIQYYNGEERAKGNILERFSAQQFPDLHSELNLSSLELGDSALYFCASSASGGMSGELFFGEGSRLTVL.